This T cell receptor (beta chain) was recorded in a study of blood T cell repertoires in COVID-19. Clones were sequenced by immunoSEQ multiplex PCR, and TCRdb holds only the in-frame ones, with some missing. The top ten hold about 5.3% of the sample, which has under 200,000 clones, over 75% seen once. V lost 5 bases and J 7 bases, leaving 5 bases between the germline ends. The CDR3 runs 11 residues. The rearrangement uses TRBV12-3 or TRBV12-4 and TRBJ1-4; D remains unclear. Input material: PBMCs or T cells enriched from blood (not recorded which). This receptor was taken from a woman aged 40 to 50 with acute COVID-19. For the CDR3, the DNA is TGTGCCAGCAGTGTTAGTGAAAAACTGTTTTTT. Protein product: CASSVSEKLFF.